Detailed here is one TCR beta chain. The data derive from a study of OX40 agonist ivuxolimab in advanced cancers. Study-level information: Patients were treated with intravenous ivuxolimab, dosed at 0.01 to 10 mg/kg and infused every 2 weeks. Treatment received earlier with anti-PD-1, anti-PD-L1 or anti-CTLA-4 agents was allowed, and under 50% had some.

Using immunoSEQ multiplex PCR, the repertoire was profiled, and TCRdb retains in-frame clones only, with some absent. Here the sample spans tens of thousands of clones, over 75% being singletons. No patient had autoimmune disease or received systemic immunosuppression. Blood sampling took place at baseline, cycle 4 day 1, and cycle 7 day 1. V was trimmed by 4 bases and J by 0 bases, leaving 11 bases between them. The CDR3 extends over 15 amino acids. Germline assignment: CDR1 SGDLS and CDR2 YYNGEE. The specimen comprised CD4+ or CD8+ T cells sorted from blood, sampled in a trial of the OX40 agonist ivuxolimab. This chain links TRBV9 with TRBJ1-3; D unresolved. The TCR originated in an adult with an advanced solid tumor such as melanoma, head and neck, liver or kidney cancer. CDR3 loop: CASSPRHDSGNTIYF. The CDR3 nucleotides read TGTGCCAGCAGCCCAAGGCACGACTCTGGAAACACCATATATTTT.